These 7 T cell receptor beta chains came from one sample sequenced in a study of PD-1 blockade in classical Hodgkin lymphoma. Assay used: immunoSEQ multiplex PCR; TCRdb lists only in-frame clones, some missing. The table shows about 35,000 clones, with over 75% occurring only once. Each patient experienced a relapse that followed autologous stem cell transplantation, and brentuximab vedotin exposure varied. From thawed PBMCs, CD4+ T cells were purified using magnetic negative selection. The sample was CD4+ T cells from blood, taken at baseline. These TCRs come from a human donor with classical Hodgkin lymphoma.

The chain combines TRBV30 with TRBJ1-4; 9 positions match TRBD1. Trimming at V came to 3 bases and at J to 12 bases, leaving 20 bases not matched to a gene. Germline V gene data show CDR1 as GTSNPN and CDR2 as SVGIG (reference sequence). CDR3 length: 17 amino acids. The chain's CDR3 is CAWSSSPGPDRGSELFF. For the CDR3, the DNA is TGTGCCTGGAGCAGTAGCCCGGGCCCGGACAGGGGATCAGAACTGTTTTTT.

V gene TRBV6-1 combines with J gene TRBJ2-5; 7 bases are shared with TRBD1. The ends lost 3 bases at V and 5 bases at J; junction bases unmatched: 6. There are 14 residues in the CDR3. Germline values: CDR1 MNHNS, CDR2 SASEGT. CDR3 nucleotides: TGTGCCAGCAGTGATGACAGGGATAGGGAGACCCAGTACTTC. This codes for CASSDDRDRETQYF.

The chain joins TRBV19 to TRBJ2-1; D unresolved. From germline, CDR1 is LNHDA and CDR2 SQIVND (reference sequence). This CDR3 spans 14 amino acids. Trimming took 1 base from V and 8 from J, leaving 12 bases between them. CDR3 in amino acids: CASSIGDALDEQFF. The DNA of the CDR3 is TGTGCCAGTAGTATAGGGGATGCGCTGGATGAGCAGTTCTTC.

The chain employs TRBV6-1 and TRBJ2-5; possibly TRBD1 for D (5 bases). There are 13 residues in the CDR3. V gave up 4 bases and J gave up 1 base, with 7 bases separating them. Germline-derived CDR1 and CDR2 are MNHNS and SASEGT. The CDR3 region is CASSGQTQETQYF. In DNA, the CDR3 is TGTGCCAGCAGTGGACAGACCCAAGAGACCCAGTACTTC.

By its share, this clone is medium-sized. CDR3 loop: CATSRGHSNTGELFF. The CDR3 DNA reads TGTGCCACCAGCAGAGGGCATTCGAACACCGGGGAGCTGTTTTTT. This rearrangement joins TRBV15 to TRBJ2-2, with D hard to call. CDR1 LNHNV and CDR2 YYDKDF come from the germline V gene (reference sequence). The ends were cut back, 1 base at V and 0 bases at J, with 6 bases in the middle. CDR3 length: 15 residues. Filled out from reference TRBV15 and TRBJ2-2, the complete variable domain reads DAMVIQNPRYQVTQFGKPVTLSCSQTLNHNVMYWYQQKSSQAPKLLFHYYDKDFNNEADTPDNFQSRRPNTSFCFLDIRSPGLGDTAMYLCATSRGHSNTGELFFGEGSRLTVL.

The chain recombines TRBV28 with TRBJ2-3; TRBD1 agrees at 9 bases. Germline loops: CDR1 MDHEN, CDR2 SYDVKM. The CDR3 loop spans 15 amino acids. J gave up 6 bases and V 5 bases, and 9 bases lay outside the gene matches. For the CDR3, the DNA is TGTGCCAGCAGTACCTCCGGACAGGGGCGTGATACGCAGTATTTT. Amino acid sequence: CASSTSGQGRDTQYF.

The rearrangement uses TRBV6-1 and TRBJ1-2; D is undetermined. This CDR3 contains 15 residues. From germline, CDR1 is MNHNS and CDR2 SASEGT. The V gene lost 4 bases and the J gene lost 0 bases, with 12 bases spanning the gap. CDR3 sequence (DNA): TGTGCCAGCAGTGCTATGGACCGAGCTAACTATGGCTACACCTTC. Translating gives CASSAMDRANYGYTF.